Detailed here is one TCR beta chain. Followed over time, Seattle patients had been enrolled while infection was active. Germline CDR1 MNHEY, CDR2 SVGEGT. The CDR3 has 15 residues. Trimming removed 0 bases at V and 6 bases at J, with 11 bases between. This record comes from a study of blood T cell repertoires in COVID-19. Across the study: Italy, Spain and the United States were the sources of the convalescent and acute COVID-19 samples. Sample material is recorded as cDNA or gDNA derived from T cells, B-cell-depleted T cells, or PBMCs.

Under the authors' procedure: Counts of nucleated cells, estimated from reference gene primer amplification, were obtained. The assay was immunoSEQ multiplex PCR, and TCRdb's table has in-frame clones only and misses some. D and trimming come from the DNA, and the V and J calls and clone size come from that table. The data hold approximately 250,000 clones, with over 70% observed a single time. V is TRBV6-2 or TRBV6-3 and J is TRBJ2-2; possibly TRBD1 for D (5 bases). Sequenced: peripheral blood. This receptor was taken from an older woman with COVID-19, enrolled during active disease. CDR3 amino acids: CASSYSTARSGELFF. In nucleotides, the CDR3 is TGTGCCAGCAGTTACTCGACAGCCCGGTCCGGGGAGCTGTTTTTT.